The 13 T cell receptor beta chains reported below all come from one sample, sequenced in a study of tumor-infiltrating lymphocytes in localized non-small cell lung cancer. Some clones are missing from TCRdb's copy, which holds only in-frame ones; the method was immunoSEQ multiplex PCR. The sample shows over 14,000 clones, roughly four fifths of them seen only once. Sequencing used lung tumor tissue. The source of these receptors is a human donor with non-small cell lung cancer.

The chain is built from TRBV10-1 and TRBJ2-3; D call uncertain. The CDR3 extends over 13 amino acids. The germline CDR1 and CDR2 sequences are WNHNN and SYGVQD (reference sequence). V lost 6 bases, J lost 2 bases, and 9 bases lay in between. CDR3 DNA: TGCGCCAGCAGCCCCCCCTCCACAGATACGCAGTATTTT. Translating it yields CASSPPSTDTQYF.

The rearrangement joins TRBV30 to TRBJ2-7, with 8 bases aligning to TRBD1. Germline V gives CDR1 GTSNPN, CDR2 SVGIG (reference sequence). Trimming took 5 bases from V and 3 from J; bases not matched to a gene: 0. The CDR3 sequence is 11 residues long. As DNA, the CDR3 is TGTGCCTGGGGGACAGGCTACGAGCAGTACTTC. Translating it yields CAWGTGYEQYF.

This chain connects TRBV29-1 to TRBJ1-2, with D possibly matching TRBD1 (5 bases). V lost 6 bases and J lost 1, with 9 bases in between. The germline CDR1 and CDR2 sequences are SQVTM and ANQGSEA. The CDR3 totals 12 residues. CDR3 in amino acids: CSVSDSNYGYTF. As DNA, the CDR3 is TGCAGCGTGTCAGACAGTAACTATGGCTACACCTTC.

V gene TRBV5-1 combines with J gene TRBJ2-6, with 7 bases identical to TRBD1. This CDR3 region has 14 residues. Germline CDR1 is SGHRS and CDR2 is YFSETQ. J was trimmed by 2 bases and V by 6 bases; bases with no gene match: 2. The CDR3 region has the DNA TGCGCCAGCAAAGGGACAGCTGGGGCCAACGTCCTGACTTTC. Protein product: CASKGTAGANVLTF.

The chain combines TRBV6-5 with TRBJ2-7; D ambiguous. Per the germline V gene, CDR1 is MNHEY and CDR2 is SVGAGI. Trimming removed 6 bases from V and 6 bases from J, with 12 bases in between. CDR3 length: 12 residues. Written as DNA, the CDR3 is TGTGCCAGCAGGCGACCGACCAGCGAGCAGTACTTC. Its translation is CASRRPTSEQYF.

The chain joins TRBV4-1 to TRBJ2-7; no clear D. Trimming pared 0 bases from V and 3 bases from J, leaving 6 bases between. The CDR3 runs to 13 residues. Per germline, CDR1 MGHRA and CDR2 YSYEKL. Here the CDR3 DNA reads TGCGCCAGCAGCCAAGATCATCACTACGAGCAGTACTTC. As protein: CASSQDHHYEQYF.

The genes are TRBV7-3 and TRBJ1-1; tentative D call: TRBD1 (6 bases). Germline lookup yields CDR1 SGHTA and CDR2 FQGTGA. V was shortened by 6 bases and J by 1 base, with 9 bases between the two germline ends. This CDR3 comprises 13 residues. This CDR3 is CASSVQGNTEAFF. CDR3 nucleotide sequence: TGTGCCAGCAGTGTACAGGGGAACACTGAAGCTTTCTTT.

V is TRBV4-1 and J is TRBJ2-3; 9 bases fit TRBD1. The CDR3 runs to 16 residues. J lost 3 bases, V lost 4 bases, and 8 bases had no gene match. In germline, CDR1 is MGHRA, CDR2 YSYEKL. CDR3 coding DNA: TGCGCCAGCAGCCTAGTAAGGACAGGGGTAACAGATACGCAGTATTTT. As protein: CASSLVRTGVTDTQYF.

The chain couples TRBV19 to TRBJ1-1, with 8 bases aligning to TRBD1. This CDR3 has 17 amino acids. The junction had 13 bases not matched to a gene; V was cut back by 3 bases and J by 4 bases. Germline V gene data show CDR1 as LNHDA and CDR2 as SQIVND (reference sequence). The CDR3 loop reads CASSIQLTGGTSTEAFF. Written as DNA, the CDR3 is TGTGCCAGTAGTATTCAGTTAACAGGGGGTACGAGCACTGAAGCTTTCTTT.

The chain uses TRBV4-2 and TRBJ2-3, with D perhaps matching TRBD1 or TRBD2 (5 bases each). The length of the CDR3 is 15 residues. Trimming took 1 base from V and 2 from J, leaving 10 bases between them. The germline CDR1 and CDR2 sequences are LGHNA and YNFKEQ. In DNA form, the CDR3 reads TGTGCCAGCAGCCAAGGACGGGACGTCACAGATACGCAGTATTTT. Translated, it gives CASSQGRDVTDTQYF.

The gene calls are TRBV10-3 and TRBJ1-5; tentative D call: TRBD1 (6 bases). V dropped 4 bases and J dropped 3 bases, with 13 bases sitting between them. The CDR3 consists of 15 residues. In germline, CDR1 is ENHRY, CDR2 SYGVKD. CDR3 sequence: CAISGGRGNNQPQHF. The CDR3 bases are TGTGCCATCAGTGGTGGCAGGGGAAACAATCAGCCCCAGCATTTT.

The rearrangement uses TRBV7-9 and TRBJ2-3, with 8 bases identical to TRBD1. Per the germline V gene, CDR1 is SEHNR and CDR2 is FQNEAQ (reference sequence). V gave up 5 bases and J gave up 0 bases; unmatched junction bases: 7. The CDR3 contains 16 residues. CDR3 nucleotide sequence: TGTGCCAGCAGCACTGACAGGGGAAGTAGCACAGATACGCAGTATTTT. It translates to CASSTDRGSSTDTQYF.

The chain has TRBV11-3 and TRBJ2-7, with 11 bases matching TRBD2. Germline CDR1 is SGHNT and CDR2 is YENEEA. The CDR3 is 16 residues long. The V gene end was trimmed by 3 bases and the J gene end by 5 bases; junction bases not matched to a gene: 9. CDR3 nucleotide sequence: TGTGCCAGCAGCTTGGGTAGACTAGCGGGATCCCACGAGCAGTACTTC. It specifies CASSLGRLAGSHEQYF. The full variable domain, its missing parts supplied by reference TRBV11-3 and TRBJ2-7, is EAGVVQSPRYKIIEKKQPVAFWCNPISGHNTLYWYLQNLGQGPELLIRYENEEAVDDSQLPKDRFSAERLKGVDSTLKIQPAELGDSAVYLCASSLGRLAGSHEQYFGPGTRLTVT.